A single sample gave rise to the 16 T cell receptor beta chains below, sequenced in a study of blood T cells in healthy people across ages. A J-beta primer mix and a sample-barcoded 5' primer were used in a second PCR of roughly 6 to 12 cycles. TCRdb re-called the 5' RACE reads through MiXCR, storing one row per CDR3 protein. The data show more than 1 million distinct CDR3 sequences, with under 45% seen just once and approximately 17% held by the top ten. Sequencing used blood. The receptors come from a woman in her fifties or sixties in good health.

This clonotype appeared a single time. J is TRBJ2-1 and V is TRBV20-1; no firm D call. V was pared by 5 bases and J by 9 bases, with 11 bases between. The length of the CDR3 is 11 residues. CDR1 and CDR2 from the germline V gene are DFQATT and SNEGSKA (reference sequence). The CDR3 DNA reads as TGCAGTGCTGGGTACCGTGGTGAGCAGTTCTTC. Its translation: CSAGYRGEQFF.

The chain combines TRBV5-1 with TRBJ2-3; TRBD2 matches 10 bases. CDR3 length: 15 residues. The germline CDR1 and CDR2 sequences are SGHRS and YFSETQ. Germline trimming cut 3 bases from V and 6 bases from J; bases unmatched to any gene: 7. The CDR3 loop is CASSSSGSTPDTQYF. In DNA form, the CDR3 reads TGCGCCAGCAGCTCTAGCGGGAGTACACCGGATACGCAGTATTTT.

CDR3 in DNA: TGCGCCAGCAGCTTGTTGGGGGGACAGGTATACATCCAAGAGACCCAGTACTTC. It is translated as CASSLLGGQVYIQETQYF. The chain combines TRBV5-1 with TRBJ2-5; 8 bases map to TRBD1. CDR3 size: 18 residues. Germline values: CDR1 SGHRS, CDR2 YFSETQ. V shed 1 base, J shed 1 base, and the junction held 12 bases outside the gene matches.

J is TRBJ2-3 and V is TRBV29-1; 7 nucleotides match TRBD2. Unmatched junction bases numbered 10, after V lost 6 bases and J lost 1 base. The germline gives CDR1 SQVTM, CDR2 ANQGSEA. This CDR3 comprises 15 residues. The CDR3 protein is CSVTWGGRGTDTQYF. The CDR3 DNA follows: TGCAGCGTGACCTGGGGGGGAAGGGGCACAGATACGCAGTATTTT.

This clonotype was detected a few times. The genes are TRBV7-7 and TRBJ2-5, with D tentatively TRBD1 (5 bases). The V gene's germline CDR1 is SSHAT and CDR2 FNYEAQ (reference sequence). The CDR3 is 14 amino acids. Trimming stripped 5 bases from V and 5 bases from J, with 15 bases between. This CDR3 is CASSPLGPGETQYF. For the CDR3, the DNA is TGTGCCAGCAGCCCTCTGGGGCCTGGGGAGACCCAGTACTTC.

The chain is built from TRBV6-6 and TRBJ1-5; TRBD1 is a possible D gene (5 bases). The CDR3 is 16 amino acids. Per the germline V gene, CDR1 is MNHNY and CDR2 is SVGAGI (reference sequence). V was shortened by 6 bases and J by 2 bases, with 17 bases between the two germline ends. CDR3 coding DNA: TGTGCCAGCAGCTCCTGGGCAGGGTCGGGCAATCAGCCCCAGCATTTT. Amino acids: CASSSWAGSGNQPQHF.

Only one count was recorded for this clonotype. The chain uses TRBV18 and TRBJ1-1; 8 bases map to TRBD1. The CDR3 totals 14 residues. Germline CDR1 reads KGHSH; CDR2 reads LQKENI. V was pared by 1 base and J by 7 bases, with 5 bases of the junction left unmatched. In nucleotides, the CDR3 is TGTGCCAGCTCACCACGGTCCGGACAGGGTGAAGCTTTCTTT. Protein sequence: CASSPRSGQGEAFF.

The genes are TRBV6-5 and TRBJ2-7, with D unresolved. This CDR3 has 15 amino acids. Trimming took off 6 bases at V and 0 bases at J, with 15 bases between the two ends. Germline values: CDR1 MNHEY, CDR2 SVGAGI. CDR3 loop: CASRYATGSSYEQYF. DNA of the CDR3: TGTGCCAGCAGATACGCCACCGGCAGCTCCTACGAGCAGTACTTC.

The sample holds many counts of this clonotype. This chain joins TRBV9 and TRBJ2-1; perhaps TRBD1 as D (5 bases). V lost 2 bases and J lost 7, with 13 bases in between. The germline CDR1 and CDR2 sequences are SGDLS and YYNGEE. The CDR3 length is 14 residues. The CDR3 nucleotides are TGTGCCAGCAGCGTGGGGCCCAGTGAGAATGAGCAGTTCTTC. This codes for CASSVGPSENEQFF.

This clonotype occurred a few times. The genes are TRBV20-1 and TRBJ1-2; D is uncertain. Germline V gene sequence: CDR1 DFQATT, CDR2 SNEGSKA (reference sequence). The ends were cut back, 6 bases at V and 8 bases at J, with 19 bases in the middle. The length of the CDR3 is 13 residues. The CDR3: CSAKSLNILGYTF. CDR3 coding DNA: TGCAGTGCCAAGTCCCTAAACATACTCGGCTACACCTTC.

The chain is built from TRBV25-1 and TRBJ2-4; D may match TRBD1 or TRBD2 (5 bases each). The CDR3 loop spans 9 amino acids. Germline V gene sequence: CDR1 MGHDK, CDR2 SYGVNS. The V and J ends lost 8 bases and 15 bases respectively, with 11 bases between them. The DNA for the CDR3 is TGTGCCAGCCGGGACCCCTGGTACTTC. Its protein is CASRDPWYF.

The V and J genes are TRBV29-1 and TRBJ1-1, with D maybe TRBD1 (6 bases). The CDR3 sequence is 14 residues long. CDR1 and CDR2 from the germline V gene are SQVTM and ANQGSEA. Trimming pared 7 bases from V and 1 base from J, leaving 16 bases between. The CDR3, as DNA: TGCAGCGCCTTACTTACAGGGTGGAACACTGAAGCTTTCTTT. This gives the protein CSALLTGWNTEAFF. Full variable domain (outside the CDR3, taken from reference TRBV29-1 and TRBJ1-1): SAVISQKPSRDICQRGTSLTIQCQVDSQVTMMFWYRQQPGQSLTLIATANQGSEATYESGFVIDKFPISRPNLTFSTLTVSNMSPEDSSIYLCSALLTGWNTEAFFGQGTRLTVV.

The V call is TRBV20-1, the J call TRBJ1-4; D gene unclear. CDR3 length: 13 residues. Germline values: CDR1 DFQATT, CDR2 SNEGSKA (reference sequence). Deletions cut 5 bases from V and 8 bases from J, with 15 bases between. The DNA of the CDR3 is TGCAGTGCTCCCGGGCCAGTAAGGGAAAAACTGTTTTTT. Its translation is CSAPGPVREKLFF.

This clonotype was found many times. The rearrangement joins TRBV6-5 to TRBJ2-7; D is perhaps TRBD1 (5 bases). Germline-derived CDR1 and CDR2 are MNHEY and SVGAGI. V was pared by 1 base and J by 0 bases, with 19 bases between. The CDR3 runs to 18 residues. CDR3 DNA: TGTGCCAGCAGTTACTTACCCGAAGGACATGGTAACTCCTACGAGCAGTACTTC. Encoded protein: CASSYLPEGHGNSYEQYF.

In regard to this clonotype: This may be a read error: a much more frequent sequence differs by one nucleotide. The rearrangement uses TRBV9 and TRBJ2-6; tentatively, D is TRBD1 (7 bases). V was pared by 6 bases and J by 3 bases, with 13 bases between. This CDR3 spans 15 amino acids. CDR1 and CDR2 from the germline V gene are SGDLS and YYNGEE. DNA of the CDR3: TGTGCCAGCAATTCAGGGGGGTATGGGGCCAACGTCCTGACTTTC. Its translation is CASNSGGYGANVLTF.

The table lists this clonotype with a few counts. The chain employs TRBV27 and TRBJ1-5; maybe TRBD1 (6 bases). Germline CDR1 and CDR2: MNHEY and SMNVEV (reference sequence). The CDR3 has 15 amino acids. The ends were cut back, 3 bases at V and 3 bases at J, with 12 bases in the middle. The CDR3 nucleotides read TGTGCCAGCAGTTTTACGGGACACCTCAATCAGCCCCAGCATTTT. Translation gives CASSFTGHLNQPQHF.